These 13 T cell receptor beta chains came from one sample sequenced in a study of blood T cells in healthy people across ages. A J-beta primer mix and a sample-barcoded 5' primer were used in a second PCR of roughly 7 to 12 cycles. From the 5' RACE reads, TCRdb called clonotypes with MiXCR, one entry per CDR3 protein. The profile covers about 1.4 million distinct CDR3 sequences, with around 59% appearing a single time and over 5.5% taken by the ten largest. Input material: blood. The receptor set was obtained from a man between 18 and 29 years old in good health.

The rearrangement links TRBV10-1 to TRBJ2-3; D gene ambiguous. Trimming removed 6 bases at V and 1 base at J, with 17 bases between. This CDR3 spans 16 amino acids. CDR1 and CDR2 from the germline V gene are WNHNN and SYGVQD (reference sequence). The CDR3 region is CASRNVRRGGTDTQYF. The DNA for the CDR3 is TGCGCCAGCAGGAATGTTAGGCGAGGAGGCACAGATACGCAGTATTTT.

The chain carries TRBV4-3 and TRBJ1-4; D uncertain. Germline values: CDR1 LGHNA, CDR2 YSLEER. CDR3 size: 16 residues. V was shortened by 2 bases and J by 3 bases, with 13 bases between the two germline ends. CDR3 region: CASSQNLGNSNEKLFF. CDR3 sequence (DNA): TGCGCCAGCAGCCAAAATTTGGGCAATTCTAATGAAAAACTGTTTTTT.

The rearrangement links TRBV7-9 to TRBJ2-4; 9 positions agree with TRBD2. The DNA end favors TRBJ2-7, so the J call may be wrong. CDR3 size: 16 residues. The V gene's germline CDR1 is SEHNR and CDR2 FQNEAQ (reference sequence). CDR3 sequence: CASSLAGQTSGYEQYF. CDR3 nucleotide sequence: TGTGCCAGCAGCTTAGCTGGGCAGACTAGCGGATACGAGCAGTACTTC.

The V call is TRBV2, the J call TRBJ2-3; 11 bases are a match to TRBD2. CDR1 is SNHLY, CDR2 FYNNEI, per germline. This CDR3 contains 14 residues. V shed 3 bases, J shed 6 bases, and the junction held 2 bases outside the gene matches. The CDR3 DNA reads TGTGCCAGCAGTGACTCTAGCGGGAGGGATACGCAGTATTTT. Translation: CASSDSSGRDTQYF.

The CDR3, as DNA: TGTGCCAGCAGCTCGGGGGCGCAGAGCACTGAAGCTTTCTTT. It yields the protein CASSSGAQSTEAFF. The chain joins TRBV7-9 to TRBJ1-1; a weak D match, TRBD1 (6 bases). The CDR3 loop spans 14 amino acids. Germline V lookup: CDR1 SEHNR, CDR2 FQNEAQ (reference sequence). The V gene lost 4 bases and the J gene lost 4 bases, with 13 bases spanning the gap.

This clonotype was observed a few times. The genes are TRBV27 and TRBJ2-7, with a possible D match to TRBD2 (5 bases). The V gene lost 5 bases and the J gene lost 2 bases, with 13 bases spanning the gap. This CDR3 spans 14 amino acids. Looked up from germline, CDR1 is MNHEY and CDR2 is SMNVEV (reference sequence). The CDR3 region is CASSPEGLTYEQYF. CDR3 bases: TGTGCCAGCAGTCCCGAGGGTCTTACCTACGAGCAGTACTTC.

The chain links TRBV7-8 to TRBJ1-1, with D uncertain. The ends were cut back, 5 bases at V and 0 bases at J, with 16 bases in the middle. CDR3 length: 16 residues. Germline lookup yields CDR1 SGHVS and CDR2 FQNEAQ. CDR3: CASSPRMRPMNTEAFF. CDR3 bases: TGTGCCAGCAGCCCGCGTATGAGACCGATGAACACTGAAGCTTTCTTT.

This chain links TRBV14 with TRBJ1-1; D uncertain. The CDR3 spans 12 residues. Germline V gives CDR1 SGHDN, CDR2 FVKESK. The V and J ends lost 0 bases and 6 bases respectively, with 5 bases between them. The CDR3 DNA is TGTGCCAGCAGCCAAGATGGTTCTGAAGCTTTCTTT. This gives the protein CASSQDGSEAFF.

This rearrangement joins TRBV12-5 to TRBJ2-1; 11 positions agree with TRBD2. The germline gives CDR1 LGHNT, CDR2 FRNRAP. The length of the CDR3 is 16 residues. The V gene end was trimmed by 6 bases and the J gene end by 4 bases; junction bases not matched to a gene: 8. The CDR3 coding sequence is TGTGCTAGTGGCAGACTAGCGGGAAGCGGTTACAATGAGCAGTTCTTC. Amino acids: CASGRLAGSGYNEQFF.

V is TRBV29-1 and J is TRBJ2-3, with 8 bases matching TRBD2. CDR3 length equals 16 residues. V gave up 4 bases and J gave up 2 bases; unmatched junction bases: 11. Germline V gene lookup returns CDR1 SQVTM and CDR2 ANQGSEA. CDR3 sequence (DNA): TGCAGCGTTGTAGCCCTAAAGCGGGGGACCACAGATACGCAGTATTTT. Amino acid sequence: CSVVALKRGTTDTQYF.

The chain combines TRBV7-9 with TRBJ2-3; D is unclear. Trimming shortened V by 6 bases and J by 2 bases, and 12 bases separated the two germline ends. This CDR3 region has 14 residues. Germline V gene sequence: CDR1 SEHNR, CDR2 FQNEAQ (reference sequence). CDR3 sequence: CASRHPTNTDTQYF. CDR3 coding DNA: TGTGCCAGCAGGCATCCCACCAACACAGATACGCAGTATTTT. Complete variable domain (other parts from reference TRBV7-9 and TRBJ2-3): DTGVSQNPRHKITKRGQNVTFRCDPISEHNRLYWYRQTLGQGPEFLTYFQNEAQLEKSRLLSDRFSAERPKGSFSTLEIQRTEQGDSAMYLCASRHPTNTDTQYFGPGTRLTVL.

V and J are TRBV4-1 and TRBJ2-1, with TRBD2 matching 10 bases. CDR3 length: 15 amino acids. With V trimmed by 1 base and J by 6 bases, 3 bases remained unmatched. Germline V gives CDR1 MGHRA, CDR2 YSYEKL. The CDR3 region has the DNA TGCGCCAGCAGCCAAGTAAGCGGGGGGGCCAATGAGCAGTTCTTC. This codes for CASSQVSGGANEQFF.

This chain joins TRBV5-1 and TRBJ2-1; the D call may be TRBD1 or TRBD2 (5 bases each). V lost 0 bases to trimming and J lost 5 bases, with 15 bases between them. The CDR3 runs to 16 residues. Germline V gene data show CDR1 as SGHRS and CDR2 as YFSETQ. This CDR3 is CASSLDLRGGNNEQFF. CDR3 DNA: TGCGCCAGCAGCTTGGATTTACGTGGGGGAAACAATGAGCAGTTCTTC.